This TCR beta chain was profiled in a study of Graves' ophthalmopathy and Graves' hyperthyroidism. This clonotype was seen a few times. CDR3 size: 18 residues. Germline V CDR1 and CDR2: SNHLY, FYNNEI. V shed 5 bases and J shed 2 bases, with 24 bases lying between them. RNA transcripts were the source from which TCR beta CDR3 regions were amplified. An initial RT-PCR round employing HTBI primers preceded a second-round multiplex PCR. MiXCR, run by TCRdb on the multiplex PCR reads, gives a single entry per CDR3 protein. The table shows about 500,000 distinct CDR3 sequences, with roughly 39% occurring only once. Diagnosis used clinical symptoms, serum thyroxine, TRAb, thyroid ultrasound and orbital computed tomography.

The rearrangement links TRBV2 to TRBJ1-1, with D unresolved. The TCR was taken from an adult man with Graves' hyperthyroidism. Sequencing was performed on peripheral blood or thyroid tissue (not recorded which). The CDR3 reads CASSYFTAPAGDNTEAFF. The CDR3 DNA sequence: TGTGCCAGCAGTTATTTTACCGCCCCGGCAGGAGATAACACTGAAGCTTTCTTT. Using reference TRBV2 and TRBJ1-1 for the parts outside the CDR3, the full variable domain is EPEVTQTPSHQVTQMGQEVILRCVPISNHLYFYWYRQILGQKVEFLVSFYNNEISEKSEIFDDQFSVERPDGSNFTLKIRSTKLEDSAMYFCASSYFTAPAGDNTEAFFGQGTRLTVV.